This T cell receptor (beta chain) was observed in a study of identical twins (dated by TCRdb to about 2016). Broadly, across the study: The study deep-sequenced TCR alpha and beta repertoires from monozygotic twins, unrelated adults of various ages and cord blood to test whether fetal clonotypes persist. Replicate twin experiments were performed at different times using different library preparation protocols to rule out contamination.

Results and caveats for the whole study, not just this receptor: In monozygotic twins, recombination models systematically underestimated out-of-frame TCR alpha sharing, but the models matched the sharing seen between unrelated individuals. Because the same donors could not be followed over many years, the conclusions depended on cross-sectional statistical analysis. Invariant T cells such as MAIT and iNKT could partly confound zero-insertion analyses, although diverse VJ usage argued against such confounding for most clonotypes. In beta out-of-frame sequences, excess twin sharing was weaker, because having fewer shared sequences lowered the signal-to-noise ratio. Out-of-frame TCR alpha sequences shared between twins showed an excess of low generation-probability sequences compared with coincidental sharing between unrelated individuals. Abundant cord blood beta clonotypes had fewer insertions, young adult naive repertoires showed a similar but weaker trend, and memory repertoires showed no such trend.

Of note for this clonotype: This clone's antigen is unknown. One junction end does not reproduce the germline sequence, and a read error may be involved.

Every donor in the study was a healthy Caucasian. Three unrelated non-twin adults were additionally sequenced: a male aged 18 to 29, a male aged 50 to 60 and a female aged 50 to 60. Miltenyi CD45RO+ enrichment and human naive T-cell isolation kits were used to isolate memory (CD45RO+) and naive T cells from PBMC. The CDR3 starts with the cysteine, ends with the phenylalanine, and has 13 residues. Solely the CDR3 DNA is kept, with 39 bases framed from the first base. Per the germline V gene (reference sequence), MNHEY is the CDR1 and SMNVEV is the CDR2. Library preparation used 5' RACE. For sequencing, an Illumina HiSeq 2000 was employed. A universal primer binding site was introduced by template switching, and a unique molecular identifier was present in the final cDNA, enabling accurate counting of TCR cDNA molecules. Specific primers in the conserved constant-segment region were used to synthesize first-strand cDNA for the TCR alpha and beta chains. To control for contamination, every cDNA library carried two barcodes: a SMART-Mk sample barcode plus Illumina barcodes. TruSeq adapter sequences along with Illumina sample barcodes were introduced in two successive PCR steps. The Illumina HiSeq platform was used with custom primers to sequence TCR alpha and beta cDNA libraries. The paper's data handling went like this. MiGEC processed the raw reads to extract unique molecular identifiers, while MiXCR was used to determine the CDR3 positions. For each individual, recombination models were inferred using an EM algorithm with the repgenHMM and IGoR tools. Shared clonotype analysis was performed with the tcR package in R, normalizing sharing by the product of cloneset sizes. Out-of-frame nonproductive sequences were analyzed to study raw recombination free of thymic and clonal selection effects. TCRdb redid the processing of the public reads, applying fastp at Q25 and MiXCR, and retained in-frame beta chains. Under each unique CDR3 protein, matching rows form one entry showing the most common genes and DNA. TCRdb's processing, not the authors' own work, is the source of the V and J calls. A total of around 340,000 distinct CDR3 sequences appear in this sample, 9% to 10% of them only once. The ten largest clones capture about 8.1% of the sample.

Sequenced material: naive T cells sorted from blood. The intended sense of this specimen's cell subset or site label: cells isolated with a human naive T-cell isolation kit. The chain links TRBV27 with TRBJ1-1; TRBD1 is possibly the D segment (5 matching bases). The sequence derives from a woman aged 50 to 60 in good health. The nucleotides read TGTGACAGCAGTTTAGGGGTAAACACTGAAGCTTTCTTT. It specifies CDSSLGVNTEAFF.